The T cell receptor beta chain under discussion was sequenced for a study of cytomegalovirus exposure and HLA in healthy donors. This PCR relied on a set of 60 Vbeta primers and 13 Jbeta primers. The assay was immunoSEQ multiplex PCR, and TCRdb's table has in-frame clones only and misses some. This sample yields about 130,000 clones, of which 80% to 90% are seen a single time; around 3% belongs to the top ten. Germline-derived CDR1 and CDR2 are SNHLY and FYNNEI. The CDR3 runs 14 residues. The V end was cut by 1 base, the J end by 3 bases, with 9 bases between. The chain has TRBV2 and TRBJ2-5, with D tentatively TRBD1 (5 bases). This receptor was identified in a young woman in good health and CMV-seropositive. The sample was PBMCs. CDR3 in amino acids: CASSEDEGEETQYF. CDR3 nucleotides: TGTGCCAGCAGTGAAGATGAAGGGGAAGAGACCCAGTACTTC.